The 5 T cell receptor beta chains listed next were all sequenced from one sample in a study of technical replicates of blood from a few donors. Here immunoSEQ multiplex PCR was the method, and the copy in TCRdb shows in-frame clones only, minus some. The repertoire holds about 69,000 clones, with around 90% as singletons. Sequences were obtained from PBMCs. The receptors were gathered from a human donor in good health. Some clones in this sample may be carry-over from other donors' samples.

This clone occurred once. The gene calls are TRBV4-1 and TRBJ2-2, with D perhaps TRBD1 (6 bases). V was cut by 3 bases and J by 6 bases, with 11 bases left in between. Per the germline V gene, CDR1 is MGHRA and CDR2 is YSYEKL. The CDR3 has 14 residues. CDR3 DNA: TGCGCCAGCAGCCACCCAGGACAGTCCGGGGAGCTGTTTTTT. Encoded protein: CASSHPGQSGELFF.

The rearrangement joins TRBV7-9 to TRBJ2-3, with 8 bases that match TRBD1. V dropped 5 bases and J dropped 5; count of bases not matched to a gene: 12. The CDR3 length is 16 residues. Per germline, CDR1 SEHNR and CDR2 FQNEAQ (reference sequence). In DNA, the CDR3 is TGTGCCAGCAGCCCACCGGACAGGGAGGAGATAGATACGCAGTATTTT. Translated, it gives CASSPPDREEIDTQYF.

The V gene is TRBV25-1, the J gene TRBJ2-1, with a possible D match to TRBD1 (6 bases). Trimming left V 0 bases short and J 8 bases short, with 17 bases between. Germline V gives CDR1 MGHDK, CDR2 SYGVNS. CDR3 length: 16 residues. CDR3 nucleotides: TGTGCCAGCAGTGAATACTGGACAGAAGCTGAGGATGAGCAGTTCTTC. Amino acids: CASSEYWTEAEDEQFF.

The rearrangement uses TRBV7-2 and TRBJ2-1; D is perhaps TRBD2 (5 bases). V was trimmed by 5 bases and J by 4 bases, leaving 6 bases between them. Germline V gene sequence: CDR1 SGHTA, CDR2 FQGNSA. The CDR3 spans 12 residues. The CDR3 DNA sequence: TGTGCCAGCAGCCGGGGTTACAATGAGCAGTTCTTC. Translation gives CASSRGYNEQFF.

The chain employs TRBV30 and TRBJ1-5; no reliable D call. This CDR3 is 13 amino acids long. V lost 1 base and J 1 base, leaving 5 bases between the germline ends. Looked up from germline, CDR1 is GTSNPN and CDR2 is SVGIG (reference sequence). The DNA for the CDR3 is TGTGCCTGGAGTGGACAAAGCAATCAGCCCCAGCATTTT. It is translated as CAWSGQSNQPQHF. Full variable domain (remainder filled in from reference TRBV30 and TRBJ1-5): SQTIHQWPATLVQPVGSPLSLECTVEGTSNPNLYWYRQAAGRGLQLLFYSVGIGQISSEVPQNLSASRPQDRQFILSSKKLLLSDSGFYLCAWSGQSNQPQHFGDGTRLSIL.